This paragraph reports one T cell receptor (beta chain). It lacks a known antigen. The sample holds no much larger clone one base away, and base qualities are not on file. The data belong to a study of blood T cell repertoires in COVID-19 (dated by TCRdb to between 2020 and 2021). Background on the whole study: The collaborator samples originated in the United States, Italy and Spain and spanned the acute and convalescent phases of COVID-19. Samples were obtained from the ongoing ImmuneRACE study (first 160 participants) and from about 1,300 subjects provided by 6 global collaborators. Nearly every sample came with metadata listing a de-identified subject ID, COVID-19 status, age in years and sex. Deeply sampled blood TCRbeta repertoires from subjects exposed to, actively infected with, or recovered from COVID-19 were included in the dataset. The prospective study material was composed of cDNA or gDNA derived from T cells, B-cell-depleted T cells, or PBMCs. Where HLA class I and class II types were available, the types were taken from metadata supplied by the sample provider, not from assay-based typing. The repertoires were released in a freely available public database intended as a resource for research on the immune response to SARS-CoV-2. Study-wide conclusions, independent of this receptor: The quantity of clinical and demographic metadata differed by source and by participant and was supplied without curation.

Each collaborating institution followed its own protocols to collect whole blood in K2EDTA tubes. For TCRbeta analysis, collaborators shipped samples in one of three forms: frozen whole blood, isolated PBMCs, or DNA extracted from either of those sample types. The immunoSEQ Assay, a bias-controlled multiplex PCR, was used to amplify TCRbeta CDR3 regions from genomic DNA. The authors' pipeline ran thus. The number of nucleated cells in each sample was estimated by amplification of reference gene primers within the assay. Sequence reads were collapsed and filtered to measure the absolute abundance of every unique TCRbeta CDR3 rearrangement. For each sample, productive Simpson clonality was calculated by taking the square root of Simpson's diversity index across productive rearrangements. As stored in TCRdb, this immuneACCESS dataset retains in-frame rearrangements with V and J assigned. A fraction of the clones does not appear; measured against another copy, unresolved V genes explain less than half of the discrepancy, and the remainder lacks a known reason. Clone size and the V and J calls come from that table; the DNA yielded D and trimming. The sample table contains over 150,000 clones; only one count was recorded for approximately 88% of them. Of the sample, roughly 9.5% is held by the ten largest clones.

This TCR came from a woman older than 75 with active or convalescent COVID-19. Source material: peripheral blood.

The CDR3 loop reads CASSIRTSGVSYEQYF. The DNA is as follows: TGTGCCAGTAGTATCCGGACTAGCGGGGTCTCCTACGAGCAGTACTTC. The chain joins TRBV19 to TRBJ2-7, with 12 junctional bases fitting TRBD2. From V the trimming removes 3 bases and from J it removes 0 bases, while the gene matches leave 3 bases of the junction unaccounted for. Counted from cysteine to phenylalanine, this CDR3 has 16 amino acids. Just CDR3 DNA is preserved here, 48 bases in frame from base 1. CDR1 and CDR2 are drawn from the germline V gene (reference sequence): LNHDA, SQIVND. When the CDR3 is completed using the reference TRBV19 and TRBJ2-7 genes on either side, the full variable domain is DGGITQSPKYLFRKEGQNVTLSCEQNLNHDAMYWYRQDPGQGLRLIYYSQIVNDFQKGDIAEGYSVSREKKESFPLTVTSAQKNPTAFYLCASSIRTSGVSYEQYFGPGTRLTVT.